This T cell receptor (beta chain) was identified in a study of blood T cells in healthy people across ages. Study-level background: Through template switching, about one barcoded beta molecule was captured per two T cells, as measured in model experiments.

Germline assignment: CDR1 SGHTA and CDR2 FQGTGA. This CDR3 has 13 residues. V lost 2 bases to trimming and J lost 4 bases; unmatched junction nucleotides: 1. Primed by a sample-barcoded 5' primer and a J-beta primer mix, a second PCR proceeded for 7 to 11 cycles. TCRdb fed the 5' RACE reads into MiXCR, producing one record per CDR3 protein. Among roughly 700,000 distinct CDR3 sequences listed, roughly 50% were seen once. The V call is TRBV7-3, the J call TRBJ1-1; TRBD1 matches 7 bases. Source material: blood. The TCR originated in a woman aged 55-69 years in good health. The CDR3 nucleotides are TGTGCCAGCAGCTTAGACAGGGCCACTGAAGCTTTCTTT. It is translated as CASSLDRATEAFF.